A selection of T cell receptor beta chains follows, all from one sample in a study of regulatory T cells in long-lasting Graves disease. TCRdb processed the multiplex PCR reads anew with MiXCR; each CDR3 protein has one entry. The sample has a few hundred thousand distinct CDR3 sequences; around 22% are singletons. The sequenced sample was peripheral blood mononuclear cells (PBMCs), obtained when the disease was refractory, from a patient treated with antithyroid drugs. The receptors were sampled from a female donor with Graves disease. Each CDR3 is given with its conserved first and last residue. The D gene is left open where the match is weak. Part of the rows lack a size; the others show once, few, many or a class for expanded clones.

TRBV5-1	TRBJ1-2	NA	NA	TGCGCCAGCAGCTTGTTTTGGCAGGACGACTCAAACTATGGCTACACCTTC	CASSLFWQDDSNYGYTF
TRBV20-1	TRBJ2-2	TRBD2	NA	TGCAGTGCTAGCACTAGCGGGAGGGCGAGAACCGGGGAGCTGTTTTTT	CSASTSGRARTGELFF
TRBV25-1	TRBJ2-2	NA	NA	TGTGCCAGCAGTGAATTTCGGGGGAACACCGGGGAGCTGTTTTTT	CASSEFRGNTGELFF
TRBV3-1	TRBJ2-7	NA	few	TGTGCCAGCAGCCAGGACGGCTACGAGCAGTACTTC	CASSQDGYEQYF
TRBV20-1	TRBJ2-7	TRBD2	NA	TGCAGTGCCACCTCTACTAGCGGGATAATCCACGAGCAGTACTTC	CSATSTSGIIHEQYF
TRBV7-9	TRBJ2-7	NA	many	TGTGCCAGCGGAAATGCGGGACCGGGATCCTCCGAGCAGTACTTC	CASGNAGPGSSEQYF
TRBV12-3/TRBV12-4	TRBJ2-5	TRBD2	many	TGTGCCAGCAGTCCGGGCTCGGGACTAGCGCAAGAGACCCAGTACTTC	CASSPGSGLAQETQYF
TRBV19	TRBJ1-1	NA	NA	TGTGCCAGTAGTATTAGAGTTGGGGGTTTAGTTACTGAAGCTTTCTTT	CASSIRVGGLVTEAFF
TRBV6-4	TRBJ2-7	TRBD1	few	TGTGCCAGCAGCCCCCAGGGACAGGGCTACGAGCAGTACTTC	CASSPQGQGYEQYF
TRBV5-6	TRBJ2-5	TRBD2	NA	TGTGCCAGCAGCTCTCTAGCGGGAGGGCCGGGCGAGACCCAGTACTTC	CASSSLAGGPGETQYF
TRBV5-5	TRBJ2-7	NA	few	TGTGCCAGCAGCTTGGAGTACGGCTCCTACGAGCAGTACTTC	CASSLEYGSYEQYF
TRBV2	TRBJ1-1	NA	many	TGTGCCAGCAGTGAATTATGGGAGAATGGGGCTTTCTTT	CASSELWENGAFF
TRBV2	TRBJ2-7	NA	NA	TGTGCCAGCAATGACGGACCAGACTCCTACGAGCAGTACTTC	CASNDGPDSYEQYF
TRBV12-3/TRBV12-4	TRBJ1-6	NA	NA	TGTGCCAGCGGGGGAGAGATGAATTCACCCCTCCACTTT	CASGGEMNSPLHF
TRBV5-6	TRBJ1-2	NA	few	TGTGCCAGCAGCTTGGTAGCCCCCCCAACTAACTATGGCTACACCTTC	CASSLVAPPTNYGYTF
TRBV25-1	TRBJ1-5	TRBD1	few	TGTGCCAGCAGTGGGTGGGACAGCGTAAATCAGCCCCAGCATTTT	CASSGWDSVNQPQHF
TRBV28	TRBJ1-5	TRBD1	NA	TGTGCCAGCAGTTTGGGGACAGGGGGACACCCAAATCAGCCCCAGCATTTT	CASSLGTGGHPNQPQHF
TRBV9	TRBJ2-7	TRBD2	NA	TGTGCCAGCAGCGCTGGGACTAGCGGGTACTACGAGCAGTACTTC	CASSAGTSGYYEQYF
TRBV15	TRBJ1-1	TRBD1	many	TGTGCCACCAGCAGAGGGGGGACAGGTTCGAACACTGAAGCTTTCTTT	CATSRGGTGSNTEAFF
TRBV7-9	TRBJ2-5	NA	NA	TGTGCCAGCAGCTCTCAGGGTTGGGAAGAGACCCAGCACTTC	CASSSQGWEETQHF
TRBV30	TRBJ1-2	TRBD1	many	TGTGCCTGGGCCCAGGGGGCAGTCTATGGCTACACCTTC	CAWAQGAVYGYTF
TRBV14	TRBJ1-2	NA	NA	TGTGCCAGCAGCCAGACCGGGCGGCCCTATGGCTACACCTTC	CASSQTGRPYGYTF
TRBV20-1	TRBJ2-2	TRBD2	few	TGCAGTACCCAAGGACTAGCGGGAGGGCCGAACACCGGGGAGCTGTTTTTT	CSTQGLAGGPNTGELFF
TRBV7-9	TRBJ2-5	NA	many	TGTGCCAGCAGCTTTCAGGGGGGGTTTCAAGAGACCCAGTACTTC	CASSFQGGFQETQYF
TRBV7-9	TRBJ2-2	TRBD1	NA	TGTGCCAGCAGCTTAGCTGGGACAGACACCGGGGAGCTGTTTTTT	CASSLAGTDTGELFF
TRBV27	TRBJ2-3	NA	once	TGTGCCAGCAGTCCCCAGGGGGGGCTAGGCACAGATACGCAGTATTTT	CASSPQGGLGTDTQYF
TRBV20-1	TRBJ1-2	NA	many	TGCAGTGCTAGTTTTGGCAGCTCTTCAGCTAACTATGGCTACACCTTC	CSASFGSSSANYGYTF
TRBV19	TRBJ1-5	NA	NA	TGTGCCAGTAGTATGGGGAGACATCAGCCCCAGCATTTT	CASSMGRHQPQHF
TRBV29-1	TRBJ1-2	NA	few	TGCAGCGTTGAAGATTTCGGGTATGGCTACACCTTC	CSVEDFGYGYTF